This T cell receptor (beta chain) was retrieved from a study of metastatic and nonmetastatic thyroid tumors. None of the patients had undergone any treatment ahead of thyroid surgery. TCRdb re-called the PCR reads via MiXCR. The table has 25,000 to 35,000 clones, 30% seen once; the top ten hold roughly a third. The germline V gene encodes CDR1 SGHRS and CDR2 YFSETQ. V gave up 2 bases and J gave up 3 bases, with 12 bases separating them. The CDR3 sequence is 15 residues long. The sample taken for sequencing was blood. The chain carries TRBV5-1 and TRBJ2-1; D is possibly TRBD1 (5 bases). The source of this sequence is a female donor with papillary thyroid cancer or a benign thyroid nodule (not recorded which). Some clones in this sample may be carry-over from other donors' samples. The CDR3 sequence: CASSLEAGLYNEQFF. The CDR3 DNA reads TGCGCCAGCAGCTTAGAAGCAGGGCTCTACAATGAGCAGTTCTTC.